This entry lists 14 T cell receptor beta chains sequenced from one sample in a study of blood T cell repertoires in COVID-19. Generated by immunoSEQ multiplex PCR, the TCRdb table keeps only in-frame clones and is missing some. The table includes about 270,000 clones, less than 90% detected once. The sequenced material came from PBMCs or T cells enriched from blood (not recorded which). The receptors shown here come from a woman between 45 and 60 years old who had recovered from COVID-19.

CDR3 sequence reads: CASSNRGGGTEQFF. The CDR3, as DNA: TGTGCCAGCAGCAATCGGGGGGGAGGGACCGAGCAGTTCTTC. This chain joins TRBV25-1 and TRBJ2-1, with TRBD2 identical over 8 bases. This CDR3 region has 14 residues. Looked up from germline, CDR1 is MGHDK and CDR2 is SYGVNS. V was clipped by 6 bases and J by 10 bases; unmatched bases: 11. The complete variable domain, with remaining parts taken from reference TRBV25-1 and TRBJ2-1, reads EADIYQTPRYLVIGTGKKITLECSQTMGHDKMYWYQQDPGMELHLIHYSYGVNSTEKGDLSSESTVSRIRTEHFPLTLESARPSHTSQYLCASSNRGGGTEQFFGPGTRLTVL.

V usage is TRBV3-1 (or the pseudogene TRBV3-2) and J usage is TRBJ2-1, with TRBD2 as a possible D gene (8 bases). The CDR3 spans 19 residues. V was cut by 1 base and J by 9 bases, with 28 bases left in between. Germline V gene sequence: CDR1 LGHDT, CDR2 YNNKEL (reference sequence). The chain's CDR3 is CASSQGYVGGRTGGSEQFF. The CDR3 DNA is TGTGCCAGCAGCCAAGGCTACGTGGGCGGGAGGACAGGTGGGAGTGAGCAGTTCTTC.

This clone has only one observation. CDR3 in DNA: TGCAGCGTTGCCACGCAGGGGCAGGAGTACTTC. Translating it yields CSVATQGQEYF. The V gene is TRBV29-1, the J gene TRBJ2-7, with TRBD1 as a possible D gene (6 bases). Germline CDR1 is SQVTM and CDR2 is ANQGSEA. This CDR3 comprises 11 residues. The ends were cut back, 4 bases at V and 11 bases at J, with 15 bases in the middle.

This chain connects TRBV10-3 to TRBJ1-5; D perhaps matches TRBD1 (5 bases). The germline V gene encodes CDR1 ENHRY and CDR2 SYGVKD. Trimming removed 3 bases from V and 0 bases from J, with 6 bases in between. The CDR3 has 14 amino acids. The DNA for the CDR3 is TGTGCCATCAGTGACAGGGATAGCAATCAGCCCCAGCATTTT. It yields the protein CAISDRDSNQPQHF.

Concerning this clone itself: This CDR3 is also generated by other DNA sequences in the sample. J is TRBJ1-2 and V is TRBV7-2; weak D call: TRBD1 (6 bases). Deletions cut 5 bases from V and 2 bases from J, with 9 bases between. This CDR3 has 13 residues. CDR1 and CDR2 (germline): SGHTA, FQGNSA. The chain's CDR3 is CASSPDRNYGYTF. The CDR3 DNA reads as TGTGCCAGCAGCCCGGACAGAAACTATGGCTACACCTTC.

V is TRBV24-1 and J is TRBJ2-1; 10 bases line up with TRBD2. CDR3 length: 12 residues. J lost 7 bases, V lost 9 bases, and 2 bases had no gene match. Germline values: CDR1 KGHDR, CDR2 SFDVKD. CDR3 sequence: CATEREGNEQFF. CDR3 nucleotides: TGTGCCACCGAGCGGGAGGGTAATGAGCAGTTCTTC.

The V gene is TRBV5-1, the J gene TRBJ2-5; D call uncertain. The CDR3 is 13 residues long. Trimming pared 2 bases from V and 5 bases from J, leaving 10 bases between. Germline lookup yields CDR1 SGHRS and CDR2 YFSETQ. In nucleotides, the CDR3 is TGCGCCAGCAGCTTCTCTGCTGGCGAGACCCAGTACTTC. Its protein product is CASSFSAGETQYF.

V gene TRBV2 combines with J gene TRBJ1-4, with D possibly being TRBD1 (6 bases). The CDR3 sequence is 15 residues long. V was shortened by 6 bases and J by 1 base, with 12 bases between the two germline ends. From germline, CDR1 is SNHLY and CDR2 FYNNEI. CDR3 in DNA: TGTGCCAGCAGACTACAGGGATTAACTAATGAAAAACTGTTTTTT. Amino acids: CASRLQGLTNEKLFF. The full variable domain, with the rest looked up from reference TRBV2 and TRBJ1-4, is EPEVTQTPSHQVTQMGQEVILRCVPISNHLYFYWYRQILGQKVEFLVSFYNNEISEKSEIFDDQFSVERPDGSNFTLKIRSTKLEDSAMYFCASRLQGLTNEKLFFGSGTQLSVL.

The chain is built from TRBV27 and TRBJ1-5, with D perhaps matching TRBD1 (6 bases). Germline V lookup: CDR1 MNHEY, CDR2 SMNVEV (reference sequence). The ends were cut back, 4 bases at V and 0 bases at J, with 10 bases in the middle. The CDR3 spans 15 residues. The CDR3 DNA follows: TGTGCCAGCAGTTGGGACAACAATAGCAATCAGCCCCAGCATTTT. Its translation: CASSWDNNSNQPQHF.

The genes are TRBV18 and TRBJ1-6; D gene unclear. CDR3 length: 15 residues. The V end lost 3 bases, the J end lost 5 bases, and 11 bases lay between the germline ends. Germline values: CDR1 KGHSH, CDR2 LQKENI. CDR3 nucleotides: TGTGCCAGCTCACCGATCTCGGGAGATAATTCACCCCTCCACTTT. Translation gives CASSPISGDNSPLHF.

The genes are TRBV6-5 and TRBJ1-4; a weak D match, TRBD1 (6 bases). The V end was cut by 4 bases, the J end by 0 bases, with 12 bases between. The CDR3 is 16 residues long. Germline V gives CDR1 MNHEY, CDR2 SVGAGI. The CDR3 region is CASSSGTLATNEKLFF. The CDR3 bases are TGTGCCAGCAGTTCCGGGACACTTGCAACTAATGAAAAACTGTTTTTT.

The chain has TRBV7-8 and TRBJ2-7, with 9 bases identical to TRBD2. The length of the CDR3 is 15 residues. After removal of 5 bases from V and 6 bases from J, the junction contained 11 bases not matched to a gene. CDR1 SGHVS and CDR2 FQNEAQ come from the germline V gene. The CDR3 DNA is TGTGCCAGCAGCCCCAGTAGCGGGAGATCTGGCGAGCAGTACTTC. As protein: CASSPSSGRSGEQYF.

This chain joins TRBV28 and TRBJ2-1; 8 nucleotides line up with TRBD2. CDR1 and CDR2 (germline): MDHEN, SYDVKM. J gave up 0 bases and V 11 bases, and 12 bases lay outside the gene matches. The CDR3 spans 16 residues. CDR3 sequence reads: CAATGLAGSSYNEQFF. The CDR3 DNA reads as TGTGCCGCCACCGGGTTAGCGGGGAGCTCCTACAATGAGCAGTTCTTC.

The chain joins TRBV6-6 to TRBJ1-5; 7 bases match TRBD1. V lost 5 bases to trimming and J lost 3 bases; unmatched junction nucleotides: 7. CDR1 is MNHNY and CDR2 is SVGAGI in the germline V gene (reference sequence). The CDR3 loop spans 15 amino acids. The CDR3 DNA sequence: TGTGCCAGCAGTAACGCGGGACAGCTCAATCAGCCCCAGCATTTT. Its protein product is CASSNAGQLNQPQHF.